These T cell receptor beta chains were read from a single sample in a study of vaccination effects on CD4 cells after COVID-19. The antigens of these receptors remain unknown. Only in-frame clones appear in the TCRdb table, and some are missing; sequencing was by immunoSEQ multiplex PCR. This sample yields fewer than 30,000 clones, of which 65% to 80% are seen a single time; about a tenth belongs to the top ten. Sequenced here: CD4+ T cells from PBMCs cultured with HCoV-NL63 spike peptides, sampled before COVID-19 vaccination. The origin of the receptors is a human donor who received a COVID-19 vaccine. Each CDR3 is given with its conserved first and last residue. D genes are given only for firm matches. Clone size is given for some rows only: seen once, a few or many times, or a class if the clone is expanded.

V gene	J gene	clone size	CDR3 length	D gene	CDR3 DNA	CDR3 protein
TRBV3-1/TRBV3-2	TRBJ1-6	.	16	.	TGTGCCAGCAGATCACCGGGACGCCGGGGGAATTCACCCCTCCACTTT	CASRSPGRRGNSPLHF
TRBV4-1	TRBJ2-7	.	14	.	TGCGCCAGCAGCGCCCGGGGGGCTGAATACGAGCAGTACTTC	CASSARGAEYEQYF
TRBV27	TRBJ2-7	.	17	.	TGTGCCAGCAGTTTAGGGTTTGGGGCAGGGACATCTTACGAGCAGTACTTC	CASSLGFGAGTSYEQYF
TRBV5-4	TRBJ2-7	.	14	.	TGTGCCAGCAGCCCACGTACAGGGTTCTACGAGCAGTACTTC	CASSPRTGFYEQYF
TRBV6-5	TRBJ1-1	.	15	TRBD1	TGTGCCAGCAGGACCAATACAGGGGGTTACCGTGAAGCTTTCTTT	CASRTNTGGYREAFF
TRBV6-4	TRBJ1-1	few	13	.	TGTGCCAGCAGGCGGGACCCGACCACTGAAGCTTTCTTT	CASRRDPTTEAFF
TRBV24-1	TRBJ2-3	.	13	.	TGTGCCACCAGTCCTAGGGGGTCAGATACGCAGTATTTT	CATSPRGSDTQYF
TRBV6-5	TRBJ1-2	.	14	.	TGTGCCAGCAGTCGAGGGTTATTGGCTAATGGCTACACCTTC	CASSRGLLANGYTF
TRBV10-3	TRBJ1-4	.	15	.	TGTGCCATCAGTGAGTCAGGGGTTCCTAATGAAAAACTGTTTTTT	CAISESGVPNEKLFF
TRBV18	TRBJ2-7	.	14	.	TGTGCCAGCTCACCACAGGGGGTTGGCAACGAGCAGTACTTC	CASSPQGVGNEQYF
TRBV21-1	TRBJ1-2	.	12	.	TGTGCCAGCAGCAAAGTAAAGGCGGTGGACCACTTC	CASSKVKAVDHF
TRBV11-3	TRBJ1-2	.	13	.	TGTGCCAGCAGCTTAGTGGAAGGCCGGGACGTCACCTTC	CASSLVEGRDVTF
TRBV6-5	TRBJ1-5	.	15	TRBD1	TGTGCCATCCGAACAGGGGGAAACAGCAATCAGCCCCAGCATTTT	CAIRTGGNSNQPQHF
TRBV6-5	TRBJ1-1	.	11	TRBD1	TGTGCCAGCAGTTCCAGGGGGGAAGCTTTCTTT	CASSSRGEAFF
TRBV5-1	TRBJ2-5	.	14	TRBD1	TGCGCCAGCAGCCATGCAGGGGGCGGAGAGACCCAGTACTTC	CASSHAGGGETQYF
TRBV7-9	TRBJ1-6	.	15	.	TGTGCCAGCAGCTTAAGGAGTCCATATAATTCACCCCTCCACTTT	CASSLRSPYNSPLHF
TRBV4-1	TRBJ2-1	.	15	TRBD2	TGCGCCAGCAGCGCTATTAGCGGGAGCGGCAATGAGCAGTTCTTC	CASSAISGSGNEQFF
TRBV14	TRBJ2-3	few	16	TRBD2	TGTGCCAGCAGCCAAGGTCGAGCGGGAGGAACGGATACGCAGTATTTT	CASSQGRAGGTDTQYF